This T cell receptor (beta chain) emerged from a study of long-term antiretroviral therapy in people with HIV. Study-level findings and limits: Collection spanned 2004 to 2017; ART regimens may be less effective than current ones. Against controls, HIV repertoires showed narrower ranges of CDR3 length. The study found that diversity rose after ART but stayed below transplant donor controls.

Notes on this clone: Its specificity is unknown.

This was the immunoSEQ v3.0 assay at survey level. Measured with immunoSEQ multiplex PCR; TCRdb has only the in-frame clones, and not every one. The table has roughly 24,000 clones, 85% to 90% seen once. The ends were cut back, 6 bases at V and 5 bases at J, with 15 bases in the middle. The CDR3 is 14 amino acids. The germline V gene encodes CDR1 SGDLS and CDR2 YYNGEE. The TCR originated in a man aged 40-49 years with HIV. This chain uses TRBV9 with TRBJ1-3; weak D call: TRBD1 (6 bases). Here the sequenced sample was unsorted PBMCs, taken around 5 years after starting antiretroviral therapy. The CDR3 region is CASKRGFSRNTIYF. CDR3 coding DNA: TGTGCCAGCAAGAGGGGGTTTTCGAGAAACACCATATATTTT.